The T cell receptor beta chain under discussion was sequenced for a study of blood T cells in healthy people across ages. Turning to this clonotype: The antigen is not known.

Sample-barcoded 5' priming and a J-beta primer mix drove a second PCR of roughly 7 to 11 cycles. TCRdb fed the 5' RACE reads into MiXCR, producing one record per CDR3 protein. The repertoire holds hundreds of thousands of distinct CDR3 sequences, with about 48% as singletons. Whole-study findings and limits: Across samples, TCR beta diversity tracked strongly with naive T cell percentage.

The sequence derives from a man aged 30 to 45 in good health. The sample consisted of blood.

CDR3 in DNA: TGCGCCAGCAGCTTGCCCGGGGGGACTCAAGAGACCCAGTACTTC. Residues: CASSLPGGTQETQYF. V gene TRBV5-1 combines with J gene TRBJ2-5, with TRBD2 matching 7 bases. Losses at the gene ends were 1 base for V and 2 bases for J; bases not matched to a gene: 5. CDR1 and CDR2 (germline): SGHRS, YFSETQ. This CDR3 contains 15 residues.